The clone carrying this T cell receptor beta chain was counted at least ten times. The antigen is unknown. The source of the sample is a study of T cells in Graves' hyperthyroidism and ophthalmopathy. Study-level points and caveats: Ophthalmopathy was identified by the model a median approximately 6.4 months ahead of onset.

This CDR3 has 12 amino acids. Germline loops: CDR1 MNHEY, CDR2 SMNVEV (reference sequence). The V end was cut by 6 bases, the J end by 7 bases, with 7 bases between. The CDR3 regions of TCR beta were amplified from RNA transcripts. With the HTBI primer set, the TCR CDR3 went through a first round of RT-PCR. TCRdb used MiXCR to reprocess the multiplex PCR reads, holding one entry per CDR3 protein. Of roughly 630,000 distinct CDR3 sequences in the sample, 15% to 17% were seen once. Clinical symptoms, serum thyroxine, TRAb, thyroid ultrasound and orbital computed tomography established diagnosis. Extraction of PBMCs used more than 8.5 ml of fresh peripheral blood.

Sequenced material: blood. This receptor was obtained from a woman aged 25-40 years with Graves' hyperthyroidism. This rearrangement joins TRBV27 to TRBJ1-6, with D uncertain. CDR3 DNA: TGTGCCAGCAGCTCGTGGAATTCACCCCTCCACTTT. This codes for CASSSWNSPLHF.